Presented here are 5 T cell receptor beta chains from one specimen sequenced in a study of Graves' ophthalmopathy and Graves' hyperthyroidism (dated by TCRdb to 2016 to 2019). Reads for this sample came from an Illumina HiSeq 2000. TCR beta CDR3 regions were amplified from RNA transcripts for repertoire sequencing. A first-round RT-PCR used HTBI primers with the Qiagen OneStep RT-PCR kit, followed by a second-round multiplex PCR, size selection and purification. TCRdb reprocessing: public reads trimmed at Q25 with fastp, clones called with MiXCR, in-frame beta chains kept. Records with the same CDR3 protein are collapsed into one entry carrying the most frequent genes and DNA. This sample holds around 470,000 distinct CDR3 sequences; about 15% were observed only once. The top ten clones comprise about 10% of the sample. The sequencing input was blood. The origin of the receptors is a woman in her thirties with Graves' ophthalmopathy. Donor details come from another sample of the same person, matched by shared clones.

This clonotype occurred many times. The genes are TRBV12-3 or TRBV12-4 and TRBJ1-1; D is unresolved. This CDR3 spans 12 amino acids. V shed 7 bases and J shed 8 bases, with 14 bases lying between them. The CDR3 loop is CASIYGRGEAFF. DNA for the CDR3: TGTGCCAGCATTTACGGTCGAGGGGAAGCTTTCTTT.

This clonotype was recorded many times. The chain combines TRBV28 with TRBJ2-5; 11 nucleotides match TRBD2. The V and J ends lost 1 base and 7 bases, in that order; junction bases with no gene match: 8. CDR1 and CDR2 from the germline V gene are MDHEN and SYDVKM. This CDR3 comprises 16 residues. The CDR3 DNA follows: TGTGCCAGCAGTTTATTTAAACTAGCGGGAGATGGGACCCAGTACTTC. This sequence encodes CASSLFKLAGDGTQYF.

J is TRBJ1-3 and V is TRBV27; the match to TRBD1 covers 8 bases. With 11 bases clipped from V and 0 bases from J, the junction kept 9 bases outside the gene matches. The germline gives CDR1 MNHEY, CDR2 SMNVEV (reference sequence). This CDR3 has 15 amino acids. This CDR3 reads CAYPGQAISGNTIYF. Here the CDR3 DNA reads TGTGCCTATCCGGGACAGGCGATCTCTGGAAACACCATATATTTT.

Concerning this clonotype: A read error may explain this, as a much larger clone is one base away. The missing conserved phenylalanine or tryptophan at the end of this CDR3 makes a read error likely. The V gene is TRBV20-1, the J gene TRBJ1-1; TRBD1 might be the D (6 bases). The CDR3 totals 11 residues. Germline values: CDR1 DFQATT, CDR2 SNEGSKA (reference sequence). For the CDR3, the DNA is TGCAGTGCGAGAGGGGGGACTGAAGCTTTCGTT. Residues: CSARGGTEAFV.

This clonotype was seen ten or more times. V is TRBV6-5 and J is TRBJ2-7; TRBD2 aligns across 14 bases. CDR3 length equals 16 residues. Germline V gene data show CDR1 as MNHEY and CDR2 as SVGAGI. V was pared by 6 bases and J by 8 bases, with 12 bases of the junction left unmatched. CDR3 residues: CASSLLGTSGRLKQYF. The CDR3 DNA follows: TGTGCCAGCAGCTTACTCGGGACTAGCGGGAGACTCAAGCAGTACTTC.